The sequence of this T cell receptor (beta chain) was determined in a study of T cells in Graves' hyperthyroidism and ophthalmopathy. Points from the study as a whole: Blood held most thyroid clonotypes expanded above 0.001 frequency.

Amplification yielded TCR beta CDR3 regions, with RNA transcripts as the source. A first-round RT-PCR of the TCR CDR3 used the HTBI primer set. From the multiplex PCR reads, TCRdb called clonotypes with MiXCR, one entry per CDR3 protein. Altogether about 270,000 distinct CDR3 sequences are present, almost 25% being singletons, with the ten largest covering approximately 35%. As regards this clonotype: The target antigen is unknown.

The sequenced sample consisted of blood. This clonotype originated in a woman in her 40s with Graves' ophthalmopathy.

CDR3 sequence: CASSASGTGGYEQYF. The CDR3 DNA reads as TGTGCCAGCAGTGCCTCCGGGACAGGGGGTTACGAGCAGTACTTC. V gene TRBV12-3 or TRBV12-4 combines with J gene TRBJ2-7, with 11 bases fitting TRBD1. The trim removed 5 bases at V and 4 bases at J, leaving 7 bases unmatched. CDR3 length equals 15 residues.